This T cell receptor beta chain was recorded in a study of beta chain features in type 1 diabetes. In this sample, this clone turned up a few times. Of the isolated RNA, all was reverse transcribed, and so the sequenced material was expressed TCRB transcripts. Assay: immunoSEQ multiplex PCR; the TCRdb copy retains only in-frame clones and omits some. The data show about 360,000 clones, around 12% seen once. The CDR3 extends over 14 amino acids. Germline CDR1 SGHDN, CDR2 FVKESK. Trimming cost V 3 bases and J 5 bases, with 11 bases left between them. Sequencing was performed on naive CD4+ T cells from blood. This chain connects TRBV14 to TRBJ2-1; D is unresolved. The receptor was derived from a young man in good health. The CDR3 here is CASSQRWNDNEQFF. The CDR3 nucleotides are TGTGCCAGCAGCCAGAGGTGGAATGACAATGAGCAGTTCTTC.